One and the same sample provided the 13 T cell receptor beta chains below, sequenced in a study of response to subunit inactivated influenza vaccine. TCRdb used MiXCR to reprocess the RT-PCR reads, holding one entry per CDR3 protein. This table has 650,000 to 850,000 distinct CDR3 sequences, around 14% appearing once. The material sequenced was PBMCs from blood, taken 14 days before vaccination. The receptors come from a man in his fifties who received an inactivated influenza vaccine.

The V call is TRBV18, the J call TRBJ2-5; a weak D match, TRBD2 (5 bases). This CDR3 spans 15 amino acids. CDR1 KGHSH and CDR2 LQKENI come from the germline V gene. Between the trimmed V and J ends, which lost 3 bases and 3 bases, there was a span of 14 bases. This CDR3 is CASSPMRTPKETQYF. Written as DNA, the CDR3 is TGTGCCAGCTCACCCATGCGGACTCCCAAAGAGACCCAGTACTTC. The whole variable domain, filled in from reference TRBV18 and TRBJ2-5, reads NAGVMQNPRHLVRRRGQEARLRCSPMKGHSHVYWYRQLPEEGLKFMVYLQKENIIDESGMPKERFSAEFPKEGPSILRIQQVVRGDSAAYFCASSPMRTPKETQYFGPGTRLLVL.

The chain couples TRBV7-9 to TRBJ1-3; TRBD1 might be the D (6 bases). CDR3 length: 14 residues. Trimming took off 7 bases at V and 0 bases at J, with 10 bases between the two ends. Germline V gene data show CDR1 as SEHNR and CDR2 as FQNEAQ (reference sequence). The chain's CDR3 is CASTLDSSGNTIYF. The DNA of the CDR3 is TGTGCCAGCACCCTGGACAGCTCTGGAAACACCATATATTTT. Drawing the rest from reference TRBV7-9 and TRBJ1-3, the complete variable domain is DTGVSQNPRHKITKRGQNVTFRCDPISEHNRLYWYRQTLGQGPEFLTYFQNEAQLEKSRLLSDRFSAERPKGSFSTLEIQRTEQGDSAMYLCASTLDSSGNTIYFGEGSWLTVV.

The chain links TRBV15 to TRBJ2-3; D may correspond to TRBD1 or TRBD2 (6 bases each). This CDR3 comprises 14 residues. Germline V gives CDR1 LNHNV, CDR2 YYDKDF (reference sequence). The V and J ends lost 0 bases and 6 bases respectively, with 10 bases between them. CDR3 DNA sequence: TGTGCCACCAGCAGAGATCAGGGGAGGGATACGCAGTATTTT. Protein product: CATSRDQGRDTQYF.

This clonotype occurred many times. CDR3 DNA: TGTGCCAGCAGCCCTGTAGCAGGGTGGTACGAGCAGTACTTC. Translating it yields CASSPVAGWYEQYF. The chain is built from TRBV7-9 and TRBJ2-7, with TRBD1 as a possible D gene (5 bases). CDR1 is SEHNR and CDR2 is FQNEAQ in the germline V gene (reference sequence). The CDR3 totals 14 residues. Deletions cut 5 bases from V and 4 bases from J, with 15 bases between.

The chain combines TRBV4-3 with TRBJ1-6, with D possibly TRBD1 on 6 matching bases. Germline CDR1 and CDR2: LGHNA and YSLEER. CDR3 length: 16 residues. Between the trimmed V and J ends, which lost 0 bases and 10 bases, there was a span of 16 bases. CDR3 loop: CASSQEMGAFGSPLHF. In nucleotides, the CDR3 is TGCGCCAGCAGCCAAGAAATGGGGGCGTTTGGATCACCCCTCCACTTT.

V gene TRBV10-3 combines with J gene TRBJ2-3; 9 bases are shared with TRBD1. The CDR3 runs to 18 residues. Germline trimming cut 3 bases from V and 0 bases from J; bases unmatched to any gene: 10. Per the germline V gene, CDR1 is ENHRY and CDR2 is SYGVKD. The chain's CDR3 is CAISDIYRGRSSTDTQYF. As DNA, the CDR3 is TGTGCCATCAGTGACATTTACAGGGGGCGGTCTAGCACAGATACGCAGTATTTT.

V usage is TRBV5-1 and J usage is TRBJ1-1; no definite D call. The V gene's germline CDR1 is SGHRS and CDR2 YFSETQ. The CDR3 consists of 12 residues. Deletions cut 1 base from V and 8 bases from J, with 9 bases between. CDR3 loop: CASSLIGAEAFF. DNA of the CDR3: TGCGCCAGCAGCTTGATCGGAGCCGAAGCTTTCTTT.

This clonotype has a handful of counts. V usage is TRBV4-1 and J usage is TRBJ1-2; a possible D gene is TRBD1 (6 bases). From germline, CDR1 is MGHRA and CDR2 YSYEKL. Trimming took 1 base from V and 4 from J, leaving 13 bases between them. The CDR3 consists of 15 residues. The CDR3 reads CASSQGGHEFYGYTF. In DNA, the CDR3 is TGCGCCAGCAGCCAAGGGGGGCACGAATTCTATGGCTACACCTTC.

This clonotype appeared many times. The chain employs TRBV20-1 and TRBJ1-4; 7 bases are shared with TRBD1. This CDR3 contains 13 residues. Looked up from germline, CDR1 is DFQATT and CDR2 is SNEGSKA (reference sequence). The trim removed 1 base at V and 5 bases at J, leaving 1 base unmatched. The CDR3 bases are TGCAGTGCTAGAGTCAGGGGGAATGAAAAACTGTTTTTT. Translated: CSARVRGNEKLFF.

Concerning this clonotype itself: A far larger clone lies a single base away; this is likely a read error. The chain joins TRBV7-2 to TRBJ2-5, with no clear D. Trimming cost V 4 bases and J 5 bases, with 5 bases left between them. In germline, CDR1 is SGHTA, CDR2 FQGNSA. The CDR3 sequence is 11 residues long. For the CDR3, the DNA is TGTGCCAGCAGCTGGACGGAGACCCAGTACTTC. This translates into CASSWTETQYF.

The chain uses TRBV28 and TRBJ2-7; no clear D gene. Germline CDR1 is MDHEN and CDR2 is SYDVKM. V lost 7 bases to trimming and J lost 7 bases, with 14 bases between them. The CDR3 runs to 12 residues. The CDR3 DNA reads TGTGCCAGCACCCGCCGACGAAATGAGCAGTACTTC. Its protein product is CASTRRRNEQYF.

V and J are TRBV5-1 and TRBJ2-7; TRBD2 agrees at 10 bases. V shed 2 bases, J shed 0 bases, and the junction held 5 bases outside the gene matches. CDR1 SGHRS and CDR2 YFSETQ come from the germline V gene. This CDR3 is built from 16 residues. Here the CDR3 DNA reads TGCGCCAGCAGCTTAGAAGGGACTAGCGTCTCCTACGAGCAGTACTTC. This encodes CASSLEGTSVSYEQYF.

The sample holds a few counts of this clonotype. J is TRBJ1-1 and V is TRBV6-1; D gene uncertain. Trimming left V 6 bases short and J 1 base short, with 12 bases between. This CDR3 contains 14 residues. Germline CDR1 is MNHNS and CDR2 is SASEGT. The CDR3 region has the DNA TGTGCCAGCAGCCCCCAGGCACAGAACACTGAAGCTTTCTTT. As protein: CASSPQAQNTEAFF.